Following are 2 T cell receptor beta chains from one sample sequenced in a study of cytomegalovirus exposure and HLA in healthy donors. Vbeta (60) and Jbeta (13) primers were used in the PCR. Using immunoSEQ multiplex PCR, the repertoire was profiled, and TCRdb retains in-frame clones only, with some absent. Among 150,000 or so clones listed, around 74% were seen once. Sequencing used PBMCs. The receptors were gathered from a man younger than 35 in good health and CMV-seronegative.

The chain combines TRBV30 with TRBJ2-1; no reliable D call. Germline CDR1 GTSNPN, CDR2 SVGIG (reference sequence). CDR3 length: 11 amino acids. With 0 bases removed from V and 9 bases from J, the gap between germline ends came to 6 bases. CDR3 protein: CAWSVRSEQFF. As DNA, the CDR3 is TGTGCCTGGAGTGTAAGGAGTGAGCAGTTCTTC.

This chain links TRBV11-2 with TRBJ1-5; D may be TRBD1 (5 bases). The germline V gene encodes CDR1 SGHAT and CDR2 FQNNGV. V lost 1 base to trimming and J lost 6 bases, with 13 bases between them. The CDR3 is made up of 15 amino acids. The CDR3 nucleotides read TGTGCCAGCAGCTTAGGGGCAGGGTTCGGTCAGCCCCAGCATTTT. It yields the protein CASSLGAGFGQPQHF.